This T cell receptor (beta chain) was recovered during a study of blood T cell repertoires in COVID-19. Study-wide background: Sites across the United States, Italy and Spain contributed samples from acute and convalescent COVID-19.

Germline assignment: CDR1 SGHVS and CDR2 FNYEAQ. V dropped 5 bases and J dropped 5 bases, with 10 bases sitting between them. This CDR3 comprises 14 residues. Here immunoSEQ multiplex PCR was the method, and the copy in TCRdb shows in-frame clones only, minus some. The repertoire consists of 140,000 to 150,000 clones, with 80% to 90% occurring once and the leading ten covering more than 3%. V usage is TRBV7-6 and J usage is TRBJ1-6; a weak D match, TRBD1 (5 bases). Material for sequencing was PBMCs or T cells enriched from blood (not recorded which). This TCR was recovered from a woman in her forties or fifties with acute COVID-19. This chain's CDR3 is CASSPDIDNSPLHF. The DNA of the CDR3 is TGTGCCAGCAGCCCGGACATCGATAATTCACCCCTCCACTTT.